Each of the 23 T cell receptor beta chains below was sequenced from the same sample in a study of cytomegalovirus exposure and HLA in healthy donors. 60 Vbeta and 13 Jbeta primers were used in PCR. Sequencing was performed with immunoSEQ multiplex PCR; in TCRdb, only in-frame clones are kept and a portion is missing. The data hold around 150,000 clones, with 63% observed a single time. Input material: PBMCs. These receptors were collected from an older woman in good health and CMV-seropositive.

V is TRBV28 and J is TRBJ2-3, with 11 bases that match TRBD2. The germline gives CDR1 MDHEN, CDR2 SYDVKM. The CDR3 covers 14 residues. Trimming cost V 8 bases and J 5 bases; bases outside gene matches: 6. CDR3 protein: CASGIAGGGDTQYF. CDR3 bases: TGTGCCAGCGGAATAGCGGGAGGGGGAGATACGCAGTATTTT.

This clone appeared a single time. The V and J genes are TRBV20-1 and TRBJ2-2; 7 bases match TRBD2. Germline V gives CDR1 DFQATT, CDR2 SNEGSKA (reference sequence). This CDR3 comprises 11 residues. V lost 7 bases and J lost 10; bases outside the gene matches: 6. The CDR3 DNA reads as TGCAGTGGCGGCCGGGGGGAGGAGCTGTTTTTT. It codes for CSGGRGEELFF.

This clone was seen a few times. The chain has TRBV5-1 and TRBJ1-1; TRBD1 matches 10 bases. V gave up 4 bases and J gave up 0 bases; unmatched junction bases: 9. This CDR3 contains 17 residues. Germline V CDR1 and CDR2: SGHRS, YFSETQ. CDR3 in DNA: TGCGCCAGCAGCCTCGGGACAGGGGAAGGCCTGAACACTGAAGCTTTCTTT. Translating gives CASSLGTGEGLNTEAFF. Full variable domain (missing parts from reference TRBV5-1 and TRBJ1-1): KAGVTQTPRYLIKTRGQQVTLSCSPISGHRSVSWYQQTPGQGLQFLFEYFSETQRNKGNFPGRFSGRQFSNSRSEMNVSTLELGDSALYLCASSLGTGEGLNTEAFFGQGTRLTVV.

The chain combines TRBV10-2 with TRBJ2-2; 15 bases align to TRBD2. Germline V gene sequence: CDR1 WSHSY, CDR2 SAAADI. With V trimmed by 10 bases and J by 4 bases, 7 bases remained unmatched. This CDR3 has 16 amino acids. This CDR3 reads CAIRTSGREGTGELFF. The DNA for the CDR3 is TGCGCCATTCGGACTAGCGGGAGGGAGGGCACCGGGGAGCTGTTTTTT.

The gene calls are TRBV7-9 and TRBJ2-1; 10 nucleotides align to TRBD2. Germline V gene sequence: CDR1 SEHNR, CDR2 FQNEAQ (reference sequence). V was pared by 1 base and J by 6 bases, with 3 bases of the junction left unmatched. There are 15 residues in the CDR3. The CDR3: CASSLVAGGVNEQFF. The CDR3 coding sequence is TGTGCCAGCAGCTTAGTAGCGGGAGGCGTCAATGAGCAGTTCTTC.

This clone was observed a few times. The V gene is TRBV19, the J gene TRBJ2-5; D might be TRBD1 (6 bases). The CDR3 has 13 residues. The V end was cut by 7 bases, the J end by 5 bases, with 14 bases between. Germline V gene sequence: CDR1 LNHDA, CDR2 SQIVND (reference sequence). CDR3 coding DNA: TGTGCCAGTAAGAACAGGGTGGGGGAGACCCAGTACTTC. It yields the protein CASKNRVGETQYF.

The genes are TRBV27 and TRBJ2-3, with TRBD1 as a possible D gene (5 bases). Germline V gene data show CDR1 as MNHEY and CDR2 as SMNVEV (reference sequence). Trimming left V 1 base short and J 2 bases short, with 10 bases between. The CDR3 is 15 amino acids. The CDR3 nucleotides are TGTGCCAGCAGTTTATGGGGCCTAAACACAGATACGCAGTATTTT. Its protein is CASSLWGLNTDTQYF.

The chain employs TRBV5-5 and TRBJ2-7; no clear D gene. CDR3 length: 11 residues. Germline CDR1 is SGHKS and CDR2 is YYEKEE (reference sequence). V lost 1 base and J 5 bases, leaving 4 bases between the germline ends. The CDR3 protein is CASSLRDEQYF. In nucleotides, the CDR3 is TGTGCCAGCAGCTTGCGGGACGAGCAGTACTTC.

The V and J genes are TRBV9 and TRBJ2-1, with 15 positions matching TRBD2. Germline lookup yields CDR1 SGDLS and CDR2 YYNGEE. V trimming: 3 bases; J trimming: 10 bases; junction bases outside the gene matches: 5. The CDR3 extends over 15 amino acids. CDR3: CASSAGLAGGGEQFF. In DNA form, the CDR3 reads TGTGCCAGCAGCGCGGGACTAGCGGGAGGAGGGGAGCAGTTCTTC.

This chain links TRBV15 with TRBJ2-3; D not resolved. V was trimmed by 2 bases and J by 2 bases, leaving 5 bases between them. The germline gives CDR1 LNHNV, CDR2 YYDKDF (reference sequence). This CDR3 is built from 13 residues. The CDR3 DNA sequence: TGTGCCACCAGCAGATTATACACAGATACGCAGTATTTT. Its translation: CATSRLYTDTQYF.

In this sample, this clone turned up a few times. The chain uses TRBV5-1 and TRBJ2-1; 8 bases fit TRBD2. Germline CDR1 SGHRS, CDR2 YFSETQ. V shed 0 bases, J shed 4 bases, and the junction held 6 bases outside the gene matches. This CDR3 is 16 amino acids long. CDR3 in amino acids: CASSLVGTGGYNEQFF. CDR3 DNA sequence: TGCGCCAGCAGCTTGGTTGGTACGGGAGGGTACAATGAGCAGTTCTTC.

The J gene is TRBJ1-2, the V gene TRBV25-1; D possibly corresponds to TRBD1 (6 bases). Germline CDR1 and CDR2: MGHDK and SYGVNS. Trimming cost V 4 bases and J 3 bases, with 15 bases left between them. The CDR3 runs 15 residues. The CDR3 sequence: CASSGHREWDYGYTF. For the CDR3, the DNA is TGTGCCAGCAGTGGTCACAGGGAATGGGACTATGGCTACACCTTC.

This clone has just a few counts. The chain combines TRBV4-3 with TRBJ2-1; TRBD1 matches at 7 bases. V shed 0 bases, J shed 5 bases, and the junction held 4 bases outside the gene matches. The germline V gene encodes CDR1 LGHNA and CDR2 YSLEER. CDR3 length: 15 residues. CDR3 sequence reads: CASSQDLDRNNEQFF. CDR3 coding DNA: TGCGCCAGCAGCCAAGATTTGGACAGGAACAATGAGCAGTTCTTC.

This rearrangement joins TRBV30 to TRBJ2-1; 7 nucleotides align to TRBD1. This CDR3 has 14 amino acids. Unmatched junction bases numbered 9, after V lost 6 bases and J lost 4 bases. The germline gives CDR1 GTSNPN, CDR2 SVGIG (reference sequence). CDR3 in amino acids: CACTGTVLYNEQFF. The CDR3 DNA reads as TGTGCCTGTACCGGGACAGTACTATACAATGAGCAGTTCTTC.

The V gene is TRBV4-3, the J gene TRBJ2-4; TRBD2 aligns across 8 bases. From germline, CDR1 is LGHNA and CDR2 YSLEER. J was trimmed by 1 base and V by 4 bases; bases with no gene match: 9. There are 17 residues in the CDR3. The CDR3 spells CASSREVSGKAKNIQYF. In DNA form, the CDR3 reads TGCGCCAGCAGCCGAGAGGTTAGCGGGAAGGCCAAAAACATTCAGTACTTC.

This rearrangement joins TRBV5-1 to TRBJ2-7; TRBD2 might be the D (5 bases). CDR1 is SGHRS and CDR2 is YFSETQ in the germline V gene. The CDR3 is 12 residues long. Trimming stripped 0 bases from V and 4 bases from J, with 5 bases between. Here the CDR3 reads CASSLGGYEQYF. CDR3 sequence (DNA): TGCGCCAGCAGCTTGGGAGGGTACGAGCAGTACTTC.

V gene TRBV5-8 combines with J gene TRBJ1-4; D may be TRBD1 (6 bases). The V gene's germline CDR1 is SGHTS and CDR2 YDEGEE. Between the trimmed V and J ends, which lost 7 bases and 12 bases, there was a span of 13 bases. The CDR3 spans 11 residues. The CDR3 nucleotides are TGTGCCAGCGGGGGCATTAAGGAACTGTTTTTT. Its protein product is CASGGIKELFF.

J is TRBJ2-7 and V is TRBV4-2, with a tentative D call TRBD2 (7 bases). Trimming took off 0 bases at V and 6 bases at J, with 15 bases between the two ends. The CDR3 runs to 15 residues. Germline CDR1 is LGHNA and CDR2 is YNFKEQ. The chain's CDR3 is CASSQDLGGRSEQYF. For the CDR3, the DNA is TGTGCCAGCAGCCAAGATTTGGGGGGGCGGTCCGAGCAGTACTTC.

The chain employs TRBV27 and TRBJ2-3; possibly TRBD1 for D (6 bases). The CDR3 covers 16 residues. Trimming took 5 bases from V and 3 from J, leaving 18 bases between them. From germline, CDR1 is MNHEY and CDR2 SMNVEV (reference sequence). The CDR3 spells CASSPTPGHVTDTQYF. The CDR3 DNA sequence: TGTGCCAGCAGTCCCACCCCGGGACACGTTACAGATACGCAGTATTTT.

The genes are TRBV4-3 and TRBJ2-1, with D tentatively TRBD2 (6 bases). The CDR3 runs 17 residues. V gave up 3 bases and J gave up 2 bases, with 17 bases separating them. Per germline, CDR1 LGHNA and CDR2 YSLEER. CDR3 DNA: TGCGCCAGCAGCCACCGTTCCTGGGACTCGCCCTACAATGAGCAGTTCTTC. It specifies CASSHRSWDSPYNEQFF.

This clone was recorded a few times. The chain uses TRBV11-2 and TRBJ2-5; TRBD2 is a possible D gene (5 bases). The V end was cut by 3 bases, the J end by 5 bases, with 10 bases between. This CDR3 spans 13 amino acids. Germline values: CDR1 SGHAT, CDR2 FQNNGV. CDR3 region: CASSFRTRETQYF. Here the CDR3 DNA reads TGTGCCAGCAGCTTCCGGACTCGGGAGACCCAGTACTTC. The full variable domain, in which reference TRBV11-2 and TRBJ2-5 provide the parts outside the CDR3, is EAGVAQSPRYKIIEKRQSVAFWCNPISGHATLYWYQQILGQGPKLLIQFQNNGVVDDSQLPKDRFSAERLKGVDSTLKIQPAKLEDSAVYLCASSFRTRETQYFGPGTRLLVL.

The chain carries TRBV21-1 and TRBJ2-7; the table's D gene call, TRBD1, was not cross checked with the DNA. TRBV21-1 is a documented pseudogene. The CDR3 spans 13 residues. In nucleotides, the CDR3 is TGTGCCAGCAGCAGGGCTGAGACCTACGAGCAGTACTTC. Amino acids: CASSRAETYEQYF.

The V and J genes are TRBV5-6 and TRBJ2-3; 8 nucleotides match TRBD2. V gave up 1 base and J gave up 4 bases; unmatched junction bases: 5. CDR1 is SGHDT, CDR2 YYEEEE, per germline. The CDR3 runs 15 residues. CDR3 protein: CASSLRAGVADTQYF. The CDR3 coding sequence is TGTGCCAGCAGCTTGCGAGCGGGAGTAGCAGATACGCAGTATTTT.